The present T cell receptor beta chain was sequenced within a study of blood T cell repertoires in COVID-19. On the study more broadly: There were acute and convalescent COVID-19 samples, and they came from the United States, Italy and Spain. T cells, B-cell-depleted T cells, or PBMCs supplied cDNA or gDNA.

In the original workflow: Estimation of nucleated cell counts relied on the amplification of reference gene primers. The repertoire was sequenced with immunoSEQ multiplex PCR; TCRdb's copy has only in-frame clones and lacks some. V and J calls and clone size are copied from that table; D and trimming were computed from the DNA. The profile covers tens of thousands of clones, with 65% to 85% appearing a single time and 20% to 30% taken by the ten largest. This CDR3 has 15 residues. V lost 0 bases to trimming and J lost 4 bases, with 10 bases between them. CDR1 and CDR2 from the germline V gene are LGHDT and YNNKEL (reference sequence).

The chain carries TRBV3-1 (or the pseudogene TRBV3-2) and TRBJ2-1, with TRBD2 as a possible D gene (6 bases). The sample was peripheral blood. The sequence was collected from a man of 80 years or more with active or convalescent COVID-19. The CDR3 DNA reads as TGTGCCAGCAGCCAAGATGGGGCGGGATACAATGAGCAGTTCTTC. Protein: CASSQDGAGYNEQFF.